A single sample is the source of the 15 T cell receptor beta chains below, sequenced in a study of regulatory T cells in long-lasting Graves disease. Time point: newly diagnosed GD, antithyroid drugs for less than 3 months. After RNA was extracted from PBMCs, the TCR library was made from it. Investigators prepared the TCR beta libraries by applying iRepertoire HTBI primers and Arm-PCR of CDR3 regions. TCRdb processed the multiplex PCR reads anew with MiXCR; each CDR3 protein has one entry. The sample lists about 430,000 distinct CDR3 sequences, approximately 16% occurring once. The data were also submitted as part of a second study, on T cells in Graves' hyperthyroidism and ophthalmopathy.

The sequencing used peripheral blood mononuclear cells (PBMCs), collected at new diagnosis, from a patient treated with antithyroid drugs. Source of these receptors: a woman aged 40 to 50 with Graves disease.

The V call is TRBV19, the J call TRBJ2-3, with a tentative D call TRBD2 (5 bases). Trimming removed 3 bases from V and 8 bases from J, with 9 bases in between. Germline CDR1 LNHDA, CDR2 SQIVND (reference sequence). The CDR3 totals 12 residues. The CDR3 nucleotides are TGTGCCAGTAGTATTGTGGGGAGTACGCAGTATTTT. This translates into CASSIVGSTQYF.

In this sample, this clonotype turned up many times. The chain has TRBV12-5 and TRBJ2-3, with TRBD2 identical over 9 bases. The CDR3 runs 16 residues. Trimming took 0 bases from V and 9 from J; bases not matched to a gene: 10. Germline V gene data show CDR1 as LGHNT and CDR2 as FRNRAP. CDR3 nucleotides: TGTGCTAGTGGTTTGGTTGTGCGGGAGGGCCAAGAGACGCAGTATTTT. Translated, it gives CASGLVVREGQETQYF.

About this clonotype: Just one base apart from a much larger clone, this may be a read error. The chain couples TRBV20-1 to TRBJ2-1; TRBD2 agrees at 7 bases. Germline CDR1 and CDR2: DFQATT and SNEGSKA (reference sequence). This CDR3 has 13 residues. CDR3 region: CSASGGRGNEQLF. The CDR3 region has the DNA TGCAGTGCTAGCGGCGGGAGAGGAAATGAGCAGCTCTTC.

This clonotype was seen ten or more times. As DNA, the CDR3 is TGTGCCAGCAGCTTGACGGGTCCTGGTAATGAAAAACTGTTTTTT. As protein: CASSLTGPGNEKLFF. The rearrangement uses TRBV11-2 and TRBJ1-4; the D is unclear. Germline V gene sequence: CDR1 SGHAT, CDR2 FQNNGV. The CDR3 sequence is 15 residues long. Deletions cut 3 bases from V and 4 bases from J, with 12 bases between. The full variable domain, rest sourced from reference TRBV11-2 and TRBJ1-4, is EAGVAQSPRYKIIEKRQSVAFWCNPISGHATLYWYQQILGQGPKLLIQFQNNGVVDDSQLPKDRFSAERLKGVDSTLKIQPAKLEDSAVYLCASSLTGPGNEKLFFGSGTQLSVL.

The chain has TRBV4-1 and TRBJ1-1; a possible D gene is TRBD1 (5 bases). Germline-derived CDR1 and CDR2 are MGHRA and YSYEKL. The CDR3 length is 15 residues. V gave up 4 bases and J gave up 3 bases, with 15 bases separating them. The CDR3, as DNA: TGCGCCAGCAGCCTGACCGGGACGCCGGACACTGAAGCTTTCTTT. Its translation is CASSLTGTPDTEAFF.

This clonotype was seen ten or more times. The rearrangement links TRBV12-3 or TRBV12-4 to TRBJ2-5, with D uncertain. The CDR3 has 15 amino acids. Trimming took off 3 bases at V and 2 bases at J, with 13 bases between the two ends. CDR3 sequence: CASSLSVGRQETQYF. CDR3 DNA: TGTGCCAGCAGTTTGTCGGTCGGGCGTCAAGAGACCCAGTACTTC.

The table lists this clonotype with many counts. The gene calls are TRBV28 and TRBJ2-2; 8 nucleotides agree with TRBD1. Germline lookup yields CDR1 MDHEN and CDR2 SYDVKM. J gave up 1 base and V 7 bases, and 5 bases lay outside the gene matches. The CDR3 is made up of 15 amino acids. DNA for the CDR3: TGTGCCAGCACTTCGACAGGGGAGAACACCGGGGAGCTGTTTTTT. It encodes CASTSTGENTGELFF.

This chain links TRBV7-9 with TRBJ2-3; D is unresolved. V was shortened by 5 bases and J by 0 bases, with 12 bases between the two germline ends. Germline CDR1 reads SEHNR; CDR2 reads FQNEAQ (reference sequence). This CDR3 is built from 15 residues. DNA of the CDR3: TGTGCCAGCAGCGCCCGGGCTACTAGCACAGATACGCAGTATTTT. Protein: CASSARATSTDTQYF. The full variable domain, rest sourced from reference TRBV7-9 and TRBJ2-3, is DTGVSQNPRHKITKRGQNVTFRCDPISEHNRLYWYRQTLGQGPEFLTYFQNEAQLEKSRLLSDRFSAERPKGSFSTLEIQRTEQGDSAMYLCASSARATSTDTQYFGPGTRLTVL.

This clonotype was counted between two and nine times. The chain carries TRBV28 and TRBJ1-2, with D perhaps matching TRBD1 (5 bases). Germline loops: CDR1 MDHEN, CDR2 SYDVKM. Trimming stripped 2 bases from V and 6 bases from J, with 16 bases between. This CDR3 comprises 15 residues. CDR3 coding DNA: TGTGCCAGCAGTTTAACCTATCGCAGGGCGGATGGCTACACCTTC. It encodes CASSLTYRRADGYTF.

Comments on this clonotype: A read error is possible here, since a much larger clone lies one base away. The rearrangement links TRBV6-2 or TRBV6-3 to TRBJ2-7; TRBD2 agrees at 7 bases. Trimming at V came to 7 bases and at J to 1 base, leaving 10 bases not matched to a gene. CDR3 length equals 15 residues. CDR1 MNHEY and CDR2 SVGEGT come from the germline V gene. The CDR3 protein is CASNRGGSLSYEQYF. CDR3 coding DNA: TGTGCCAGCAATCGGGGCGGGAGTCTGTCCTACGAGCAGTACTTC.

This clonotype was observed a handful of times. This rearrangement joins TRBV28 to TRBJ2-3; a possible D gene is TRBD2 (7 bases). V lost 10 bases to trimming and J lost 3 bases, with 17 bases between them. Germline CDR1 reads MDHEN; CDR2 reads SYDVKM. The CDR3 contains 14 residues. The CDR3 spells CANEGGVGTDTQYF. The CDR3 bases are TGTGCCAACGAAGGGGGGGTTGGGACAGATACGCAGTATTTT.

This clonotype was seen more than once but under ten times. The chain combines TRBV11-2 with TRBJ2-7, with 7 bases lining up with TRBD1. CDR1 is SGHAT and CDR2 is FQNNGV in the germline V gene. V gave up 1 base and J gave up 6 bases; unmatched junction bases: 9. This CDR3 spans 15 amino acids. The CDR3 loop is CASSLGTTGFGEQYF. DNA for the CDR3: TGTGCCAGCAGCTTAGGGACGACAGGGTTCGGCGAGCAGTACTTC. The full variable domain, rest sourced from reference TRBV11-2 and TRBJ2-7, is EAGVAQSPRYKIIEKRQSVAFWCNPISGHATLYWYQQILGQGPKLLIQFQNNGVVDDSQLPKDRFSAERLKGVDSTLKIQPAKLEDSAVYLCASSLGTTGFGEQYFGPGTRLTVT.

This clonotype has at least ten counts. V is TRBV7-9 and J is TRBJ2-1, with a weak D call TRBD1 (6 bases). With 0 bases removed from V and 3 bases from J, the gap between germline ends came to 21 bases. The CDR3 spans 19 residues. Germline values: CDR1 SEHNR, CDR2 FQNEAQ (reference sequence). CDR3 sequence reads: CASSLALYREGEHYNEQFF. The CDR3, as DNA: TGTGCCAGCAGCTTAGCCTTATACAGGGAAGGTGAACACTACAATGAGCAGTTCTTC.

This clonotype was observed at least ten times. The V gene is TRBV6-5, the J gene TRBJ2-1; TRBD1 matches 8 bases. With V trimmed by 2 bases and J by 6 bases, 3 bases remained unmatched. Per germline, CDR1 MNHEY and CDR2 SVGAGI. CDR3 length: 14 residues. The CDR3 nucleotides read TGTGCCAGCAGTTACCATGGACAGGGCAATGAGCAGTTCTTC. Translated: CASSYHGQGNEQFF.

The chain recombines TRBV7-6 with TRBJ2-1, with D possibly being TRBD1 (6 bases). The V end was cut by 5 bases, the J end by 7 bases, with 15 bases between. CDR1 is SGHVS, CDR2 FNYEAQ, per germline. This CDR3 region has 14 residues. The CDR3 DNA is TGTGCCAGCAGCCTCCGAGACAGGAAAAATGAGCAGTTCTTC. Translated: CASSLRDRKNEQFF. Full variable domain (remainder filled in from reference TRBV7-6 and TRBJ2-1): GAGVSQSPRYKVTKRGQDVALRCDPISGHVSLYWYRQALGQGPEFLTYFNYEAQQDKSGLPNDRFSAERPEGSISTLTIQRTEQRDSAMYRCASSLRDRKNEQFFGPGTRLTVL.